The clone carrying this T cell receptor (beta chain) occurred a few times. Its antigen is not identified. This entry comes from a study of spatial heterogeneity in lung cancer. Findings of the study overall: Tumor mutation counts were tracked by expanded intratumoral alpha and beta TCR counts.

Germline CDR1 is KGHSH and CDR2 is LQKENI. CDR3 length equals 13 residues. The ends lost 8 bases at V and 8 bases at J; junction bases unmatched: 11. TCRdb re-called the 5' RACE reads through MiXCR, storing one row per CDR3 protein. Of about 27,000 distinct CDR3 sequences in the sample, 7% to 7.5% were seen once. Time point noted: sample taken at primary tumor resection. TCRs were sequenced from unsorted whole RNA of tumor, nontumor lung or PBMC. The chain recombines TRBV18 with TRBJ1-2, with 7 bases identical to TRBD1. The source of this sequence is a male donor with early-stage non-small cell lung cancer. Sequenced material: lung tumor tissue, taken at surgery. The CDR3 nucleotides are TGTGCCAGCACGCCCGACCAGGGGGACGGCTACACCTTC. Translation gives CASTPDQGDGYTF.